The sequence of this TCR beta chain was determined in a study of radiation and T cells in renal cell carcinoma. Comment on this clone: Its antigen is not identified.

Study-level points and caveats: In blood, top tumor clones expanded by 2 weeks, shrinking by 4.

V dropped 3 bases and J dropped 7 bases, with 12 bases sitting between them. From germline, CDR1 is MGHRA and CDR2 YSYEKL. CDR3 length: 14 residues. As for time point: blood 2 weeks post-SBRT. Treatment defined: 15 Gy SBRT to primary tumor, nephrectomy 4 weeks later. Only in-frame clones appear in the TCRdb table, and some are missing; sequencing was by immunoSEQ multiplex PCR. Here the sample spans under 150,000 clones, around four fifths being singletons. This chain connects TRBV4-1 to TRBJ1-4; D possibly corresponds to TRBD1 (6 bases). Sequenced material: blood, taken from a patient whose treatment included radiotherapy and nephrectomy. The clonotype comes from a woman aged 55-70 years with renal cell carcinoma. CDR3 nucleotides: TGCGCCAGCAGCCAGGGGGCGCGGGGTGAAAAACTGTTTTTT. This encodes CASSQGARGEKLFF.